The clone carrying this T cell receptor beta chain was observed many times. Its matching antigen is unknown. The TCR beta CDR3 regions underwent amplification from RNA transcripts. RT-PCR was first run with HTBI primers, then multiplex PCR in a second round. MiXCR, applied by TCRdb to the multiplex PCR reads, yields one record per CDR3 protein. The sample records 560,000 or so distinct CDR3 sequences, 39% being singletons. The germline gives CDR1 SGHAT, CDR2 FQNNGV. The CDR3 has 13 amino acids. V shed 8 bases and J shed 3 bases, with 10 bases lying between them. Orbital computed tomography, thyroid ultrasound, TRAb, serum thyroxine and clinical symptoms formed the basis of diagnosis. The data belong to a study of Graves' ophthalmopathy and Graves' hyperthyroidism. Study as a whole: Calling hyperthyroidism stable required that no ophthalmopathy show up within 18 months of follow-up. Study conclusions and caveats: Most clonotypes expanded in thyroid above 0.001 frequency were present in blood too.

The genes are TRBV11-2 and TRBJ2-2, with no clear D. Specimen: peripheral blood or thyroid tissue (not recorded which). The sequence derives from an adult man with Graves' hyperthyroidism. CDR3 protein: CASGGVDTGELFF. The DNA of the CDR3 is TGTGCCAGCGGTGGGGTGGACACCGGGGAGCTGTTTTTT.